This T cell receptor (beta chain) was retrieved from a study of cytomegalovirus exposure and HLA in healthy donors. Study context: An earlier analysis identified more than 95 million unique TCR beta sequences in about 179 million T cells. Early released data comprised around 85 million unique TCRs from HLA-typed donors.

CDR1 LNHDA and CDR2 SQIVND come from the germline V gene (reference sequence). The ends were cut back, 10 bases at V and 7 bases at J, with 16 bases in the middle. This CDR3 comprises 12 residues. PCR involved 60 Vbeta and 13 Jbeta primers. Measured with immunoSEQ multiplex PCR; TCRdb has only the in-frame clones, and not every one. Of approximately 100,000 clones detected, over 50% appear once; the ten largest clones hold about 3.8%. The chain combines TRBV19 with TRBJ1-2; perhaps TRBD1 as D (5 bases). The sample consisted of PBMCs. The origin of this receptor is a man aged 25 to 40 in good health and CMV-seronegative. The CDR3 DNA sequence: TGTGCCAATAGATCGGGGGGTTCTGGCTACACCTTC. Its protein product is CANRSGGSGYTF.